The clone carrying this TCR beta chain has a handful of counts. Its antigen remains unknown. The PCR used 60 Vbeta and 13 Jbeta primers. Methods used by the authors: In a later analysis, 8.5 million to 14 million of about 80 million unique beta chains occurred in at least two donors. The assay was immunoSEQ multiplex PCR, and TCRdb's table has in-frame clones only and misses some. The V and J calls and clone size come from that table; D and trimming were worked out from the DNA. The repertoire holds approximately 110,000 clones, about 76% seen once, with less than 15% in the top ten. Looked up from germline, CDR1 is SEHNR and CDR2 is FQNEAQ (reference sequence). The V end was cut by 2 bases, the J end by 1 base, with 11 bases between. The CDR3 spans 15 residues. The entry originates in a study of cytomegalovirus exposure and HLA in healthy donors. Overall study findings and caveats: Later work showed greater clonal expansion in HLA-associated TCR beta chains than in equally common others.

Sequencing was done on a sample of PBMCs. The receptor comes from a woman aged 60-70 years in good health and CMV-seropositive. The chain couples TRBV7-9 to TRBJ2-5; D gene ambiguous. The CDR3 here is CASSLRQDAQETQYF. CDR3 nucleotide sequence: TGTGCCAGCAGCTTACGTCAGGATGCCCAAGAGACCCAGTACTTC.